A selection of T cell receptor beta chains follows, all from one sample in a study of regulatory T cells in long-lasting Graves disease. TCRdb processed the multiplex PCR reads anew with MiXCR; each CDR3 protein has one entry. This repertoire shows roughly 610,000 distinct CDR3 sequences, around 15% found once; its top ten account for approximately 12%. These data were also reused for a study on T cells in Graves' hyperthyroidism and ophthalmopathy.

The sequencing used peripheral blood mononuclear cells (PBMCs), collected at new diagnosis, from a patient treated with antithyroid drugs. The source of these receptors is a man aged 18 to 35 with Graves disease. Each CDR3 is given with its conserved first and last residue. A D gene is named only where the DNA matches it firmly. Part of the rows lack a size; the others show once, few, many or a class for expanded clones.

- | - | TRBJ2-3 | TRBV7-2 | CASSSLVGPTDTQYF | TGTGCCAGCAGCTCACTAGTGGGGCCGACAGATACGCAGTATTTT
few | - | TRBJ1-4 | TRBV20-1 | CSARGHSNEKLFF | TGCAGTGCTAGAGGACACAGTAATGAAAAACTGTTTTTT
many | - | TRBJ2-2 | TRBV5-1 | CASVGTAHTGELFF | TGCGCCAGCGTAGGGACGGCACACACCGGGGAGCTGTTTTTT
many | - | TRBJ2-3 | TRBV15 | CATSRDLGTVTDTQYF | TGTGCCACCAGCAGAGATCTCGGGACTGTCACAGATACGCAGTATTTT
- | TRBD1 | TRBJ2-5 | TRBV7-3 | CASSLAQGVLETQYF | TGTGCCAGCAGCTTAGCACAGGGGGTGTTGGAGACCCAGTACTTC
- | - | TRBJ2-1 | TRBV4-1 | CASSPSEGPDGDEQFF | TGCGCCAGCAGCCCCTCCGAGGGGCCGGACGGGGATGAGCAGTTCTTC
many | TRBD1 | TRBJ2-5 | TRBV28 | CASSSNTPRDREVGTQYF | TGTGCCAGCAGTTCAAACACGCCCCGGGACAGGGAGGTCGGGACCCAGTACTTC
- | TRBD2 | TRBJ2-3 | TRBV6-2/TRBV6-3 | CASSYTRGLANTDTQYF | TGTGCCAGCAGTTACACCAGGGGACTAGCGAACACAGATACGCAGTATTTT
few | - | TRBJ1-3 | TRBV5-1 | CASSLGTGFGNTIYF | TGCGCCAGCAGCTTGGGAACAGGGTTTGGAAACACCATATATTTT
few | TRBD2 | TRBJ2-1 | TRBV18 | CASSPPGLPSNEQFF | TGTGCCAGCTCACCTCCGGGACTACCCTCCAATGAGCAGTTCTTC
many | - | TRBJ2-3 | TRBV20-1 | CSAKISDTQYF | TGCAGTGCAAAGATCTCAGATACGCAGTATTTT
many | - | TRBJ2-6 | TRBV27 | CASSSDPNSGANVLTF | TGTGCCAGCAGTTCGGACCCAAACTCTGGGGCCAACGTCCTGACTTTC
- | TRBD2 | TRBJ2-3 | TRBV10-3 | CAISDFGVAGPWDTQYF | TGTGCCATCAGTGATTTTGGTGTAGCGGGACCGTGGGATACGCAGTATTTT
- | TRBD1 | TRBJ1-2 | TRBV20-1 | CSARTGQFYGYTF | TGCAGTGCTAGAACGGGACAGTTCTATGGCTACACCTTC
many | TRBD2 | TRBJ2-3 | TRBV29-1 | CSVEETSRSTDTQYF | TGCAGCGTTGAAGAGACTAGCCGGAGCACAGATACGCAGTATTTT
many | - | TRBJ1-2 | TRBV18 | CASSPDQIGFYGYTF | TGTGCCAGCTCACCAGACCAGATCGGATTTTATGGCTACACCTTC
- | TRBD1 | TRBJ1-6 | TRBV7-9 | CASSRQGRSSYNSPLHF | TGTGCCAGCAGTCGACAGGGTCGGAGCTCCTATAATTCACCCCTCCACTTT